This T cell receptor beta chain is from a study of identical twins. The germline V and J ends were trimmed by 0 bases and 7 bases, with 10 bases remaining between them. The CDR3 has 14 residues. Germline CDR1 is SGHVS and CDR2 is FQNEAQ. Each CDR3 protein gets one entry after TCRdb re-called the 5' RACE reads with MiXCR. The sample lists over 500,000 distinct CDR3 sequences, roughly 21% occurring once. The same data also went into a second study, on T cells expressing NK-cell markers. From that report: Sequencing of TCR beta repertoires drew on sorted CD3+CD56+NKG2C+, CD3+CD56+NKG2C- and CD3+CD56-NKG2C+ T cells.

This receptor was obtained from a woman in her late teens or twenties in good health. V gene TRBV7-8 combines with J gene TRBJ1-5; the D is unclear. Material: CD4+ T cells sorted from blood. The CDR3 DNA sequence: TGTGCCAGCAGCTTAGCGCGGGGATCCCAGCCCCAGCATTTT. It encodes CASSLARGSQPQHF.